These 19 T cell receptor beta chains originate from one sample sequenced in a study of blood T cell repertoires in COVID-19. Produced via immunoSEQ multiplex PCR; TCRdb's table is partial and in-frame only. Of some 290,000 clones in the sample, 90% to 95% are singletons; the top ten hold roughly 3.6%. Input material: PBMCs or T cells enriched from blood (not recorded which). The receptor source for this set is a woman younger than 45 who had been exposed to COVID-19.

The chain links TRBV29-1 to TRBJ2-1; a weak D match, TRBD1 (6 bases). Germline-derived CDR1 and CDR2 are SQVTM and ANQGSEA. CDR3 size: 9 residues. V gave up 4 bases and J gave up 15 bases, with 10 bases separating them. The CDR3 sequence is CSVGEGGFF. The CDR3 DNA is TGCAGCGTTGGAGAAGGGGGGTTCTTC.

The chain employs TRBV5-1 and TRBJ1-3; D remains ambiguous. The germline V gene encodes CDR1 SGHRS and CDR2 YFSETQ. The CDR3 runs 14 residues. V lost 4 bases and J 2 bases, leaving 10 bases between the germline ends. The CDR3 nucleotides are TGCGCCAGCAGCCGTGACGGGGCTGGAAACACCATATATTTT. It encodes CASSRDGAGNTIYF. The full variable domain, in which reference TRBV5-1 and TRBJ1-3 provide the parts outside the CDR3, is KAGVTQTPRYLIKTRGQQVTLSCSPISGHRSVSWYQQTPGQGLQFLFEYFSETQRNKGNFPGRFSGRQFSNSRSEMNVSTLELGDSALYLCASSRDGAGNTIYFGEGSWLTVV.

As DNA, the CDR3 is TGCAGTGCTAGTCGGGGAGGGAACACTGAAGCTTTCTTT. Translating gives CSASRGGNTEAFF. The J gene is TRBJ1-1, the V gene TRBV20-1; unclear D gene. V dropped 3 bases and J dropped 1 base, with 9 bases sitting between them. There are 13 residues in the CDR3. The germline V gene has CDR1 DFQATT and CDR2 SNEGSKA (reference sequence).

The rearrangement joins TRBV5-1 to TRBJ2-5, with D possibly TRBD2 on 6 matching bases. The V end lost 4 bases, the J end lost 0 bases, and 13 bases lay between the germline ends. The germline V gene has CDR1 SGHRS and CDR2 YFSETQ. CDR3 length: 15 residues. CDR3 nucleotide sequence: TGCGCCAGCAGCCACCCGGCGGGGTACCAAGAGACCCAGTACTTC. It is translated as CASSHPAGYQETQYF.

The chain carries TRBV5-4 and TRBJ1-1; TRBD1 matches at 8 bases. The CDR3 is 13 amino acids. In germline, CDR1 is SGHNT, CDR2 YYREEE (reference sequence). With 3 bases clipped from V and 4 bases from J, the junction kept 2 bases outside the gene matches. The CDR3 reads CASSSRGPTEAFF. CDR3 coding DNA: TGTGCCAGCAGCTCCAGGGGGCCCACTGAAGCTTTCTTT. Complete variable domain (other parts from reference TRBV5-4 and TRBJ1-1): ETGVTQSPTHLIKTRGQQVTLRCSSQSGHNTVSWYQQALGQGPQFIFQYYREEENGRGNFPPRFSGLQFPNYSSELNVNALELDDSALYLCASSSRGPTEAFFGQGTRLTVV.

The chain recombines TRBV5-1 with TRBJ1-5; 7 bases are a match to TRBD1. The germline V gene has CDR1 SGHRS and CDR2 YFSETQ. This CDR3 spans 13 amino acids. V lost 2 bases and J lost 5; bases outside the gene matches: 1. The CDR3 here is CASSLGQDQPQHF. As DNA, the CDR3 is TGCGCCAGCAGCTTAGGACAGGATCAGCCCCAGCATTTT.

This chain joins TRBV19 and TRBJ1-1; no reliable D call. CDR3 size: 13 residues. Trimming shortened V by 5 bases and J by 5 bases, and 12 bases separated the two germline ends. The germline gives CDR1 LNHDA, CDR2 SQIVND (reference sequence). CDR3 sequence (DNA): TGTGCCAGTAGTGACCTCGGGTGGACTGAAGCTTTCTTT. It translates to CASSDLGWTEAFF.

The V and J genes are TRBV4-1 and TRBJ1-6; D gene unclear. This CDR3 is 13 amino acids long. The germline V gene has CDR1 MGHRA and CDR2 YSYEKL. V was pared by 2 bases and J by 10 bases, with 9 bases between. CDR3 region: CASSQTEISPLHF. CDR3 sequence (DNA): TGCGCCAGCAGCCAAACCGAGATATCACCCCTCCACTTT.

The DNA of the CDR3 is TGTGCCAGCAGCTTCGGACAGGCTTACGAGCAGTACTTC. It specifies CASSFGQAYEQYF. V usage is TRBV7-2 and J usage is TRBJ2-7; 7 bases line up with TRBD1. This CDR3 region has 13 residues. The germline gives CDR1 SGHTA, CDR2 FQGNSA. The V and J ends lost 3 bases and 4 bases, in that order; junction bases with no gene match: 3.

The table lists this clone with a few counts. The chain joins TRBV18 to TRBJ1-3; TRBD1 is a possible D gene (5 bases). The ends were cut back, 2 bases at V and 0 bases at J, with 14 bases in the middle. CDR1 is KGHSH and CDR2 is LQKENI in the germline V gene. The CDR3 is 17 amino acids. The CDR3 here is CASSPWGTQYSGNTIYF. Written as DNA, the CDR3 is TGTGCCAGCTCACCATGGGGCACCCAATACTCTGGAAACACCATATATTTT.

This clone was recorded once. This rearrangement joins TRBV5-1 to TRBJ2-3; unclear D gene. V lost 0 bases to trimming and J lost 0 bases, with 8 bases between them. The V gene's germline CDR1 is SGHRS and CDR2 YFSETQ. This CDR3 has 15 residues. This CDR3 reads CASSLVRSSTDTQYF. The CDR3 nucleotides are TGCGCCAGCAGCTTGGTACGGTCTAGCACAGATACGCAGTATTTT.

The CDR3 sequence is CASSQPPRGEQYF. Here the CDR3 DNA reads TGTGCCAGCAGCCAACCCCCTCGGGGTGAGCAGTACTTC. The V and J genes are TRBV3-1 (or the pseudogene TRBV3-2) and TRBJ2-7; D may be TRBD2 (5 bases). The CDR3 contains 13 residues. The germline V gene has CDR1 LGHDT and CDR2 YNNKEL (reference sequence). V lost 2 bases, J lost 7 bases, and 12 bases lay in between.

V is TRBV6-5 and J is TRBJ1-1, with D possibly matching TRBD1 (6 bases). Trimming pared 2 bases from V and 11 bases from J, leaving 12 bases between. Germline V gene data show CDR1 as MNHEY and CDR2 as SVGAGI. This CDR3 is 12 amino acids long. CDR3 amino acids: CASSYLGGAAFF. In DNA, the CDR3 is TGTGCCAGCAGTTACCTTGGGGGGGCCGCTTTCTTT.

In its sample, this clone was seen once. The rearrangement uses TRBV18 and TRBJ2-7, with D hard to call. The CDR3 consists of 11 residues. V was shortened by 6 bases and J by 2 bases, with 5 bases between the two germline ends. Germline CDR1 is KGHSH and CDR2 is LQKENI. The CDR3 sequence is CASSPAYEQYF. CDR3 in DNA: TGTGCCAGCTCCCCCGCCTACGAGCAGTACTTC.

The V and J genes are TRBV18 and TRBJ1-1, with D unresolved. This CDR3 has 17 amino acids. V lost 5 bases to trimming and J lost 1 base, with 20 bases between them. Germline CDR1 KGHSH, CDR2 LQKENI. In DNA, the CDR3 is TGTGCCAGCTCAAGGCGACATCAGGACCTAGCGAACACTGAAGCTTTCTTT. Protein product: CASSRRHQDLANTEAFF.

The rearrangement uses TRBV10-3 and TRBJ2-3; a weak D match, TRBD2 (5 bases). This CDR3 region has 16 residues. The germline V gene has CDR1 ENHRY and CDR2 SYGVKD. V lost 6 bases, J lost 1 base, and 17 bases lay in between. The CDR3 region is CAIRPTGVGGTDTQYF. The CDR3, as DNA: TGTGCCATCAGACCGACCGGAGTCGGGGGCACAGATACGCAGTATTTT.

The CDR3 DNA sequence: TGTGCCAGCAGCCTAAGTAGGACAGCTGGCTACACCTTC. Translated: CASSLSRTAGYTF. This chain links TRBV5-8 with TRBJ1-2; tentative D call: TRBD1 (6 bases). Germline V gene lookup returns CDR1 SGHTS and CDR2 YDEGEE. This CDR3 has 13 residues. V was pared by 4 bases and J by 7 bases, with 14 bases between.

Concerning this clone: This sample also contains other DNA sequences that code for the same CDR3. The chain has TRBV9 and TRBJ1-1, with unresolved D. Germline CDR1 reads SGDLS; CDR2 reads YYNGEE. Trimming left V 0 bases short and J 1 base short, with 4 bases between. The CDR3 is made up of 13 amino acids. The DNA for the CDR3 is TGTGCCAGCAGCGTAGCAGGGAACACTGAAGCTTTCTTT. Translated, it gives CASSVAGNTEAFF. Drawing the rest from reference TRBV9 and TRBJ1-1, the complete variable domain is DSGVTQTPKHLITATGQRVTLRCSPRSGDLSVYWYQQSLDQGLQFLIQYYNGEERAKGNILERFSAQQFPDLHSELNLSSLELGDSALYFCASSVAGNTEAFFGQGTRLTVV.

This chain uses TRBV29-1 with TRBJ1-2, with D hard to call. V was cut by 3 bases and J by 4 bases, with 9 bases left in between. CDR1 is SQVTM and CDR2 is ANQGSEA in the germline V gene. The CDR3 spans 12 residues. DNA of the CDR3: TGCAGCGTTGAGGGAGGGCTCTATGGCTACACCTTC. This codes for CSVEGGLYGYTF.